This entry lists 32 T cell receptor beta chains sequenced from one sample in a study of vaccination and CD4 T cells after COVID-19. No antigen has been assigned to these receptors. The treatment here: approximately nine-day PBMC culture with coronavirus spike peptide pools or control peptides (ViraFEST assay). Scientists ran DNA taken from cultured CD4+ T cells through the Oncomine TCR Beta short-read assay for sequencing. TCRdb reanalysed the PCR reads using MiXCR and keeps one entry per CDR3 protein. The sample gives 15,000 to 20,000 distinct CDR3 sequences, less than 70% of which show up once; approximately 11% is in the top ten. Specimen: CD4+ T cells from blood, cultured in vitro. These receptors were taken from a human donor who had recovered from COVID-19.

This sequence joins TRBV12-3 or TRBV12-4 and TRBJ2-5; D may match TRBD1 or TRBD2 (5 bases each). This CDR3 region has 13 residues. Deletions cut 2 bases from V and 5 bases from J, with 9 bases between. The CDR3 coding sequence is TGTGCCAGCAGTTTATCCGGGGACGAGACCCAGTACTTC. Translation gives CASSLSGDETQYF.

Remarks on this clonotype: At one boundary the junction diverges from the germline segment, which might be a read error. The chain joins TRBV7-7 to TRBJ2-5, with TRBD2 matching over 11 bases. Germline V CDR1 and CDR2: SSHAT, FNYEAQ (reference sequence). This CDR3 region has 16 residues. CDR3 DNA: TGTGCTAGCAGCACCGGGACTAGCGGATCACAAGAGACCCAGTACTTC. This sequence encodes CASSTGTSGSQETQYF.

The rearrangement uses TRBV20-1 and TRBJ2-5, with D unclear. The V end was cut by 5 bases, the J end by 2 bases, with 15 bases between. The CDR3 contains 14 residues. CDR1 DFQATT and CDR2 SNEGSKA come from the germline V gene (reference sequence). CDR3 residues: CSAPSRINQETQYF. As DNA, the CDR3 is TGCAGTGCTCCCTCCCGAATCAATCAAGAGACCCAGTACTTC.

This clonotype was seen more than once but under ten times. The genes are TRBV6-2 or TRBV6-3 and TRBJ1-2; D uncertain. This CDR3 spans 12 amino acids. Germline V gives CDR1 MNHEY, CDR2 SVGEGT. Deletions cut 8 bases from V and 7 bases from J, with 14 bases between. The CDR3 is CASSLKATGYTF. The CDR3 DNA reads as TGTGCCAGCTCATTAAAGGCCACTGGCTACACCTTC.

V and J are TRBV20-1 and TRBJ1-2, with 12 bases aligning to TRBD1. The CDR3 has 16 amino acids. CDR1 and CDR2 from the germline V gene are DFQATT and SNEGSKA (reference sequence). Trimming took 3 bases from V and 8 from J; bases not matched to a gene: 13. The CDR3 region is CSASRPGTGGEEGYTF. The CDR3 DNA reads as TGCAGTGCTAGTCGTCCCGGGACAGGGGGCGAGGAAGGCTACACCTTC.

This clonotype was observed a few times. The CDR3 spells CSARPSGRDGYTF. The CDR3 DNA reads as TGCAGTGCTAGGCCCAGCGGCCGGGATGGCTACACCTTC. V is TRBV20-1 and J is TRBJ1-2; D is undetermined. The ends were cut back, 3 bases at V and 6 bases at J, with 14 bases in the middle. The CDR3 totals 13 residues. Germline V lookup: CDR1 DFQATT, CDR2 SNEGSKA (reference sequence).

The V and J genes are TRBV28 and TRBJ1-1; D is possibly TRBD1 (6 bases). V lost 10 bases to trimming and J lost 0 bases, with 15 bases between them. Germline lookup yields CDR1 MDHEN and CDR2 SYDVKM. The CDR3 spans 14 residues. The CDR3 DNA follows: TGTGCCACCGGGAAGGGGGACATGAACACTGAAGCTTTCTTT. This translates into CATGKGDMNTEAFF.

This rearrangement joins TRBV14 to TRBJ2-3; D remains ambiguous. Germline values: CDR1 SGHDN, CDR2 FVKESK. The CDR3 runs to 12 residues. Trimming took 6 bases from V and 3 from J, leaving 7 bases between them. The CDR3 sequence is CASSFSTDTQYF. As DNA, the CDR3 is TGTGCCAGCAGTTTCTCTACAGATACGCAGTATTTT.

The chain is built from TRBV20-1 and TRBJ2-1; 7 nucleotides match TRBD1. The germline V gene has CDR1 DFQATT and CDR2 SNEGSKA (reference sequence). After removal of 8 bases from V and 5 bases from J, the junction contained 9 bases not matched to a gene. The CDR3 sequence is 13 residues long. The CDR3 region is CSYLRDSHNEQFF. As DNA, the CDR3 is TGCAGTTACCTTCGGGACAGCCACAATGAGCAGTTCTTC.

This chain links TRBV15 with TRBJ1-5; no firm D call. This CDR3 comprises 14 residues. V lost 0 bases and J 4 bases, leaving 7 bases between the germline ends. Per germline, CDR1 LNHNV and CDR2 YYDKDF (reference sequence). CDR3 sequence reads: CATSRDPENQPQHF. The CDR3 DNA reads as TGTGCCACCAGCAGAGATCCCGAGAATCAGCCCCAGCATTTT. Full variable domain (missing parts from reference TRBV15 and TRBJ1-5): DAMVIQNPRYQVTQFGKPVTLSCSQTLNHNVMYWYQQKSSQAPKLLFHYYDKDFNNEADTPDNFQSRRPNTSFCFLDIRSPGLGDTAMYLCATSRDPENQPQHFGDGTRLSIL.

This chain joins TRBV19 and TRBJ2-1; 8 bases map to TRBD2. Per the germline V gene, CDR1 is LNHDA and CDR2 is SQIVND (reference sequence). The V segment lost 7 bases and the J segment 6 bases; nucleotides outside the gene matches: 11. CDR3 length equals 15 residues. The CDR3 region is CASIRSGSLFNEQFF. Written as DNA, the CDR3 is TGTGCCAGTATTCGGAGCGGGAGCCTCTTCAATGAGCAGTTCTTC.

The V call is TRBV27, the J call TRBJ2-3; D is ambiguous. The CDR3 runs 16 residues. Trimming shortened V by 2 bases and J by 3 bases, and 15 bases separated the two germline ends. Germline assignment: CDR1 MNHEY and CDR2 SMNVEV (reference sequence). CDR3 DNA sequence: TGTGCCAGCAGTTTAGGTGCTCGAACAGAGACAGATACGCAGTATTTT. Translated: CASSLGARTETDTQYF.

The V gene is TRBV7-9, the J gene TRBJ2-5; 10 bases agree with TRBD2. V trimming: 5 bases; J trimming: 5 bases; junction bases outside the gene matches: 8. The CDR3 totals 15 residues. Germline V CDR1 and CDR2: SEHNR, FQNEAQ (reference sequence). CDR3 in amino acids: CASSPIAGGGETQYF. DNA of the CDR3: TGTGCCAGCAGCCCTATAGCGGGAGGAGGTGAGACCCAGTACTTC. Based on the CDR3 plus reference TRBV7-9 and TRBJ2-5, the full variable domain is DTGVSQNPRHKITKRGQNVTFRCDPISEHNRLYWYRQTLGQGPEFLTYFQNEAQLEKSRLLSDRFSAERPKGSFSTLEIQRTEQGDSAMYLCASSPIAGGGETQYFGPGTRLLVL.

The chain has TRBV30 and TRBJ1-2; tentatively, D is TRBD1 (5 bases). This CDR3 has 13 residues. The V gene's germline CDR1 is GTSNPN and CDR2 SVGIG (reference sequence). Trimming shortened V by 3 bases and J by 8 bases, and 16 bases separated the two germline ends. DNA of the CDR3: TGTGCCTGGAGCGAACAGGCCCAGCGGGGCTACACCTTC. Translating it yields CAWSEQAQRGYTF.

The chain combines TRBV11-2 with TRBJ2-5; TRBD1 is a possible D gene (5 bases). There are 13 residues in the CDR3. From germline, CDR1 is SGHAT and CDR2 FQNNGV. Trimming pared 5 bases from V and 4 bases from J, leaving 11 bases between. As DNA, the CDR3 is TGTGCCAGCAGCCGCTCAGGGCCAGAGACCCAGTACTTC. As protein: CASSRSGPETQYF.

The chain carries TRBV4-1 and TRBJ2-5; 12 nucleotides match TRBD2. This CDR3 is 17 amino acids long. The germline gives CDR1 MGHRA, CDR2 YSYEKL. The junction had 8 bases not matched to a gene; V was cut back by 1 base and J by 5 bases. The CDR3 region is CASSQAMTSGSVETQYF. CDR3 sequence (DNA): TGCGCCAGCAGCCAAGCAATGACTAGCGGGAGTGTGGAGACCCAGTACTTC.

The chain carries TRBV20-1 and TRBJ2-5; 7 bases align to TRBD2. The CDR3 is 15 amino acids. Germline CDR1 DFQATT, CDR2 SNEGSKA (reference sequence). V lost 6 bases and J lost 5; bases outside the gene matches: 15. CDR3 nucleotide sequence: TGCAGTGCCCCCCCTGGGGGGGGGTTTGGGGAGACCCAGTACTTC. Protein product: CSAPPGGGFGETQYF.

This rearrangement joins TRBV7-8 to TRBJ2-2, with a tentative D call TRBD2 (5 bases). Germline V gene data show CDR1 as SGHVS and CDR2 as FQNEAQ. With 5 bases removed from V and 0 bases from J, the gap between germline ends came to 16 bases. The CDR3 loop spans 17 amino acids. CDR3 nucleotides: TGTGCCAGCAGCAATGGGCGGGCTGTAGCGAACACCGGGGAGCTGTTTTTT. It is translated as CASSNGRAVANTGELFF.

This clonotype was detected only a few times. The chain couples TRBV6-5 to TRBJ2-5; no clear D gene. CDR1 and CDR2 (germline): MNHEY, SVGAGI. Trimming pared 2 bases from V and 5 bases from J, leaving 9 bases between. The CDR3 totals 13 residues. CDR3 DNA sequence: TGTGCCAGCAGTTACGCACGGCGGGAGACCCAGTACTTC. Translated: CASSYARRETQYF.

The chain links TRBV11-2 to TRBJ1-5, with D hard to call. Per germline, CDR1 SGHAT and CDR2 FQNNGV. The CDR3 contains 13 residues. Trimming left V 4 bases short and J 3 bases short, with 7 bases between. Written as DNA, the CDR3 is TGTGCCAGCAGCTCGCAGCCCAATCAGCCCCAGCATTTT. This encodes CASSSQPNQPQHF.

The chain carries TRBV4-2 and TRBJ2-5; D gene ambiguous. The CDR3 is made up of 15 amino acids. Trimming pared 0 bases from V and 1 base from J, leaving 9 bases between. Per germline, CDR1 LGHNA and CDR2 YNFKEQ. This chain's CDR3 is CASSQDRPGQETQYF. The CDR3 nucleotides are TGTGCCAGCAGCCAAGATAGGCCGGGCCAAGAGACCCAGTACTTC.

The genes are TRBV7-2 and TRBJ2-2; 12 nucleotides agree with TRBD1. There are 15 residues in the CDR3. Trimming removed 3 bases from V and 7 bases from J; junction bases left unmatched: 3. Looked up from germline, CDR1 is SGHTA and CDR2 is FQGNSA. The CDR3 DNA is TGTGCCAGCAGCTTGGGACAGGGGGCTAACGGGGAGCTGTTTTTT. As protein: CASSLGQGANGELFF. Complete variable domain (other parts from reference TRBV7-2 and TRBJ2-2): GAGVSQSPSNKVTEKGKDVELRCDPISGHTALYWYRQSLGQGLEFLIYFQGNSAPDKSGLPSDRFSAERTGGSVSTLTIQRTQQEDSAVYLCASSLGQGANGELFFGEGSRLTVL.

This clonotype was counted between two and nine times. This rearrangement joins TRBV7-9 to TRBJ2-3; no reliable D call. Germline CDR1 is SEHNR and CDR2 is FQNEAQ (reference sequence). Trimming took off 5 bases at V and 6 bases at J, with 12 bases between the two ends. The length of the CDR3 is 13 residues. CDR3 in DNA: TGTGCCAGCAGCCTATGGGCCGGCGATACGCAGTATTTT. This encodes CASSLWAGDTQYF.

This clonotype was seen a few times. The rearrangement links TRBV20-1 to TRBJ1-2, with 7 bases matching TRBD1. With V trimmed by 3 bases and J by 7 bases, 11 bases remained unmatched. This CDR3 has 14 amino acids. Germline CDR1 DFQATT, CDR2 SNEGSKA (reference sequence). The CDR3 sequence: CSASRAQGTLGYTF. The DNA of the CDR3 is TGCAGTGCTAGTAGGGCACAGGGGACCCTTGGCTACACCTTC.

The chain uses TRBV19 and TRBJ1-1; D unresolved. This CDR3 is 11 amino acids long. From germline, CDR1 is LNHDA and CDR2 SQIVND (reference sequence). With 5 bases removed from V and 7 bases from J, the gap between germline ends came to 8 bases. CDR3 in DNA: TGTGCCAGTAGTCGCTGGGGTGAAGCTTTCTTT. Its protein product is CASSRWGEAFF.

In this sample, this clonotype turned up once. The chain combines TRBV6-1 with TRBJ1-2, with D possibly TRBD1 on 6 matching bases. In germline, CDR1 is MNHNS, CDR2 SASEGT. This CDR3 is 15 amino acids long. V gave up 6 bases and J gave up 5 bases, with 19 bases separating them. The CDR3 region has the DNA TGTGCCAGCAGCGAACCAGGGGCTCCCTCGTATGGCTACACCTTC. This codes for CASSEPGAPSYGYTF.

This clonotype showed up just once. The chain combines TRBV11-3 with TRBJ2-7; 8 bases align to TRBD2. The CDR3 is 14 amino acids. V gave up 5 bases and J gave up 5 bases; unmatched junction bases: 8. Germline loops: CDR1 SGHNT, CDR2 YENEEA. The CDR3 coding sequence is TGTGCCAGCAGCGCCCGACGGGAGGGGGACGAGCAGTACTTC. Translating gives CASSARREGDEQYF.

The chain recombines TRBV12-5 with TRBJ1-6, with D unclear. Trimming pared 3 bases from V and 10 bases from J, leaving 16 bases between. The CDR3 spans 15 residues. Germline V gives CDR1 LGHNT, CDR2 FRNRAP. CDR3 sequence reads: CASGFPTSTGSPLHF. CDR3 in DNA: TGTGCTAGTGGTTTCCCGACGAGCACGGGATCACCCCTCCACTTT.

This chain connects TRBV5-6 to TRBJ2-1, with TRBD2 matching 8 bases. J lost 7 bases, V lost 2 bases, and 8 bases had no gene match. Germline CDR1 and CDR2: SGHDT and YYEEEE. The CDR3 runs to 15 residues. The CDR3 nucleotides are TGTGCCAGCAGCTTAGCGGGAGATGAGAGGAATGAGCAGTTCTTC. Translated, it gives CASSLAGDERNEQFF.

This clonotype came up a few times. V and J are TRBV27 and TRBJ2-5; TRBD1 matches at 9 bases. Germline-derived CDR1 and CDR2 are MNHEY and SMNVEV (reference sequence). The junction had 13 bases not matched to a gene; V was cut back by 6 bases and J by 5 bases. This CDR3 has 16 residues. The CDR3 region has the DNA TGTGCCAGCAGGAGAGGGGGAGGACAGGGGTGGGAGACCCAGTACTTC. Its translation: CASRRGGGQGWETQYF.

This rearrangement joins TRBV20-1 to TRBJ1-1; 11 bases map to TRBD1. This CDR3 is 14 amino acids long. Germline-derived CDR1 and CDR2 are DFQATT and SNEGSKA (reference sequence). Trimming took 4 bases from V and 5 from J; bases not matched to a gene: 6. The CDR3 here is CSATPGTGGTEAFF. For the CDR3, the DNA is TGCAGTGCTACCCCCGGGACAGGGGGTACTGAAGCTTTCTTT.

The J gene is TRBJ2-2, the V gene TRBV20-1; TRBD2 is a possible D gene (5 bases). This CDR3 has 15 amino acids. CDR1 DFQATT and CDR2 SNEGSKA come from the germline V gene (reference sequence). V gave up 6 bases and J gave up 1 base, with 15 bases separating them. In DNA, the CDR3 is TGCAGTGCCCCGGAGGCTTCGGGGAACACCGGGGAGCTGTTTTTT. It encodes CSAPEASGNTGELFF.